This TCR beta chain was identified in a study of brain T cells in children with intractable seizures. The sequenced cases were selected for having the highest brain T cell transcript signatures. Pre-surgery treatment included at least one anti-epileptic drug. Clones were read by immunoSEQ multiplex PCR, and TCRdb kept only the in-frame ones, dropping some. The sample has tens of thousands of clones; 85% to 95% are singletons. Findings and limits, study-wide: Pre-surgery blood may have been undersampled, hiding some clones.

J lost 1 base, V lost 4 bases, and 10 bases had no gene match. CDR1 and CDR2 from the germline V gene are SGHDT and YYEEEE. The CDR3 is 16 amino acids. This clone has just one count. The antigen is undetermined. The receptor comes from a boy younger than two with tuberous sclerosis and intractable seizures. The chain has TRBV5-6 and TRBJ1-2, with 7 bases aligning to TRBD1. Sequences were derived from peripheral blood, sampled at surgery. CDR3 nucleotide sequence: TGTGCCAGCAGCGAGAATGGAGGGGGCCGTAACTATGGCTACACCTTC. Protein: CASSENGGGRNYGYTF.